This T cell receptor beta chain emerged from a study of blood T cell repertoires in COVID-19. J was trimmed by 2 bases and V by 0 bases; bases with no gene match: 3. CDR1 and CDR2 from the germline V gene are KGHSY and FQNENV. This CDR3 is built from 16 residues. Here immunoSEQ multiplex PCR was the method, and the copy in TCRdb shows in-frame clones only, minus some. The sample yields a few hundred thousand clones, about 85% seen once. The chain couples TRBV16 to TRBJ2-1; 8 bases align to TRBD2. The specimen sequenced was peripheral blood. This clonotype was obtained from a human donor with COVID-19, enrolled during active disease. The donor label of this sample is uncertain. CDR3 bases: TGTGCCAGCAGCCAATCTGGAGCGGGGGCCTACAATGAGCAGTTCTTC. This codes for CASSQSGAGAYNEQFF.